The 26 T cell receptor beta chains reported below all come from one sample, sequenced in a study of blood T cell repertoires in COVID-19. Sequencing used immunoSEQ multiplex PCR; TCRdb keeps in-frame clones, though not all of them. The table records 40,000 to 50,000 clones, about 90% of them present only once. Input material: peripheral blood. Source of these receptors: a man aged 65 to 85 with active COVID-19.

The genes are TRBV6-5 and TRBJ1-5; tentative D call: TRBD1 (5 bases). The V gene lost 7 bases and the J gene lost 7 bases, with 17 bases spanning the gap. In germline, CDR1 is MNHEY, CDR2 SVGAGI. This CDR3 comprises 14 residues. The CDR3 sequence: CASNVGPGLQPQHF. The CDR3, as DNA: TGTGCCAGCAACGTCGGGCCAGGGTTGCAGCCCCAGCATTTT.

This sequence joins TRBV2 and TRBJ2-1; the match to TRBD2 covers 10 bases. The CDR3 is made up of 14 amino acids. V lost 5 bases and J lost 5; bases outside the gene matches: 3. CDR1 is SNHLY and CDR2 is FYNNEI in the germline V gene. The CDR3 DNA follows: TGTGCCAGCAGTCGGCTAGCGGGGGACAATGAGCAGTTCTTC. It is translated as CASSRLAGDNEQFF.

This sequence joins TRBV7-2 and TRBJ1-2, with D perhaps matching TRBD1 (5 bases). This CDR3 contains 15 residues. CDR1 and CDR2 (germline): SGHTA, FQGNSA. V gave up 5 bases and J gave up 4 bases, with 17 bases separating them. The CDR3 nucleotides are TGTGCCAGCAGCCCAACTTCGCCTAGGGGCTATGGCTACACCTTC. It is translated as CASSPTSPRGYGYTF. The full variable domain, in which reference TRBV7-2 and TRBJ1-2 provide the parts outside the CDR3, is GAGVSQSPSNKVTEKGKDVELRCDPISGHTALYWYRQSLGQGLEFLIYFQGNSAPDKSGLPSDRFSAERTGGSVSTLTIQRTQQEDSAVYLCASSPTSPRGYGYTFGSGTRLTVV.

The chain combines TRBV6-1 with TRBJ1-5; 10 bases map to TRBD1. This CDR3 spans 15 amino acids. Germline loops: CDR1 MNHNS, CDR2 SASEGT. V lost 3 bases to trimming and J lost 6 bases; unmatched junction nucleotides: 5. The CDR3 protein is CASSDRQGASQPQHF. Written as DNA, the CDR3 is TGTGCCAGCAGTGACAGACAGGGGGCAAGTCAGCCCCAGCATTTT.

This chain joins TRBV3-1 (or the pseudogene TRBV3-2) and TRBJ2-3; TRBD2 matches at 11 bases. From germline, CDR1 is LGHDT and CDR2 YNNKEL (reference sequence). The CDR3 covers 17 residues. Trimming at V came to 5 bases and at J to 6 bases, leaving 13 bases not matched to a gene. The CDR3 coding sequence is TGTGCCAGCAGCGCCGGGACTAGCGGCCCTCAGCTGGATACGCAGTATTTT. Residues: CASSAGTSGPQLDTQYF.

This rearrangement joins TRBV5-4 to TRBJ2-5; 7 bases agree with TRBD1. The trim removed 3 bases at V and 5 bases at J, leaving 13 bases unmatched. The CDR3 has 16 amino acids. Germline assignment: CDR1 SGHNT and CDR2 YYREEE (reference sequence). This chain's CDR3 is CASSSRQGMTFETQYF. The CDR3 nucleotides read TGTGCCAGCAGCTCGCGACAGGGAATGACTTTCGAGACCCAGTACTTC.

The chain combines TRBV4-2 with TRBJ2-3; 7 bases are a match to TRBD1. Germline V gene lookup returns CDR1 LGHNA and CDR2 YNFKEQ. The V and J ends lost 4 bases and 2 bases, in that order; junction bases with no gene match: 3. This CDR3 is 14 amino acids long. DNA of the CDR3: TGTGCCAGCAGCCCTGGACAGGCCACAGATACGCAGTATTTT. Residues: CASSPGQATDTQYF.

V is TRBV6-5 and J is TRBJ1-5; D unclear. V was shortened by 2 bases and J by 5 bases, with 7 bases between the two germline ends. Germline lookup yields CDR1 MNHEY and CDR2 SVGAGI. The CDR3 has 13 residues. CDR3 sequence: CASSYGQYQPQHF. Written as DNA, the CDR3 is TGTGCCAGCAGTTACGGGCAGTATCAGCCCCAGCATTTT.

V gene TRBV19 combines with J gene TRBJ2-3; 9 bases map to TRBD2. Germline loops: CDR1 LNHDA, CDR2 SQIVND (reference sequence). This CDR3 spans 14 amino acids. J was trimmed by 6 bases and V by 6 bases; bases with no gene match: 7. DNA of the CDR3: TGTGCCAGTAGGAGAGGAGCGGGGGGCGATACGCAGTATTTT. Residues: CASRRGAGGDTQYF. The full variable domain, rest sourced from reference TRBV19 and TRBJ2-3, is DGGITQSPKYLFRKEGQNVTLSCEQNLNHDAMYWYRQDPGQGLRLIYYSQIVNDFQKGDIAEGYSVSREKKESFPLTVTSAQKNPTAFYLCASRRGAGGDTQYFGPGTRLTVL.

The chain carries TRBV29-1 and TRBJ2-5, with D unclear. The V gene's germline CDR1 is SQVTM and CDR2 ANQGSEA. The CDR3 runs to 14 residues. V was shortened by 5 bases and J by 3 bases, with 16 bases between the two germline ends. The DNA for the CDR3 is TGCAGCGTTTTAGGTGGGCAGGTGAAAGAGACCCAGTACTTC. This encodes CSVLGGQVKETQYF.

The gene calls are TRBV7-9 and TRBJ1-6, with 7 bases identical to TRBD1. CDR3 length equals 14 residues. CDR1 is SEHNR and CDR2 is FQNEAQ in the germline V gene (reference sequence). V lost 2 bases to trimming and J lost 16 bases; unmatched junction nucleotides: 11. The CDR3 protein is CASSLQYDRALLHF. In nucleotides, the CDR3 is TGTGCCAGCAGCTTACAGTATGACAGGGCCCTGCTCCACTTT.

The chain carries TRBV11-2 and TRBJ2-7; D is ambiguous. The V gene lost 3 bases and the J gene lost 7 bases, with 10 bases spanning the gap. CDR3 length: 12 amino acids. Germline V gives CDR1 SGHAT, CDR2 FQNNGV. CDR3 protein: CASSFDTREQYF. CDR3 bases: TGTGCCAGCAGCTTCGATACTCGAGAGCAGTACTTC.

This sequence joins TRBV7-2 and TRBJ2-7, with TRBD1 matching over 9 bases. The junction had 15 bases not matched to a gene; V was cut back by 6 bases and J by 12 bases. Germline V CDR1 and CDR2: SGHTA, FQGNSA. The CDR3 has 14 residues. CDR3 sequence (DNA): TGTGCCAGCAGTCCTTCGGGGGACAGGGTTTCCAGGTACTTC. It codes for CASSPSGDRVSRYF. The entire variable domain, with the rest obtained from reference TRBV7-2 and TRBJ2-7, is as follows: GAGVSQSPSNKVTEKGKDVELRCDPISGHTALYWYRQSLGQGLEFLIYFQGNSAPDKSGLPSDRFSAERTGGSVSTLTIQRTQQEDSAVYLCASSPSGDRVSRYFGPGTRLTVT.

The chain combines TRBV5-8 with TRBJ2-7; tentative D call: TRBD2 (5 bases). This CDR3 spans 13 amino acids. The germline CDR1 and CDR2 sequences are SGHTS and YDEGEE. Trimming removed 1 base from V and 2 bases from J, with 7 bases in between. Here the CDR3 DNA reads TGTGCCAGCAGCTTGCCGGGAACCTACGAGCAGTACTTC. Residues: CASSLPGTYEQYF.

This clone occurred a few times. This chain connects TRBV29-1 to TRBJ1-2, with a tentative D call TRBD1 (6 bases). CDR1 and CDR2 from the germline V gene are SQVTM and ANQGSEA. Trimming took 5 bases from V and 7 from J, leaving 14 bases between them. CDR3 length: 12 residues. The chain's CDR3 is CSVYTGKGGYTF. The CDR3 DNA sequence: TGCAGCGTTTATACAGGGAAGGGTGGCTACACCTTC.

V usage is TRBV6-2 or TRBV6-3 and J usage is TRBJ2-2; TRBD2 matches at 7 bases. The CDR3 spans 14 residues. The junction had 3 bases not matched to a gene; V was cut back by 4 bases and J by 4 bases. CDR1 MNHEY and CDR2 SVGEGT come from the germline V gene. This chain's CDR3 is CASSWGGATGELFF. CDR3 nucleotide sequence: TGTGCCAGCAGTTGGGGGGGAGCCACCGGGGAGCTGTTTTTT.

This sequence joins TRBV6-2 or TRBV6-3 and TRBJ2-7; D might be TRBD1 (6 bases). The CDR3 runs 15 residues. The germline V gene has CDR1 MNHEY and CDR2 SVGEGT. V lost 0 bases and J 5 bases, leaving 14 bases between the germline ends. CDR3 sequence reads: CASSYSPDRAHEQYF. For the CDR3, the DNA is TGTGCCAGCAGTTACTCACCGGACAGAGCGCACGAGCAGTACTTC.

This clone was seen just once. The chain recombines TRBV3-1 (or the pseudogene TRBV3-2) with TRBJ1-6, with 9 bases fitting TRBD1. V shed 4 bases and J 7 bases; nucleotides not matched to a gene: 2. The CDR3 is 14 residues long. Germline V gene sequence: CDR1 LGHDT, CDR2 YNNKEL (reference sequence). In nucleotides, the CDR3 is TGTGCCAGCAGCCGGGGACAGGGAAATTCACCCCTCCACTTT. Translation gives CASSRGQGNSPLHF.

The V gene is TRBV2, the J gene TRBJ2-3, with D tentatively TRBD1 (5 bases). The germline V and J ends were trimmed by 6 bases and 3 bases, with 16 bases remaining between them. Germline V lookup: CDR1 SNHLY, CDR2 FYNNEI. This CDR3 region has 15 residues. CDR3 sequence: CASRTESLRTDTQYF. CDR3 DNA sequence: TGTGCCAGCAGGACAGAAAGTCTTAGGACAGATACGCAGTATTTT.

V usage is TRBV6-6 and J usage is TRBJ1-5; TRBD1 is a possible D gene (5 bases). V was pared by 7 bases and J by 5 bases, with 12 bases between. This CDR3 spans 13 amino acids. From germline, CDR1 is MNHNY and CDR2 SVGAGI (reference sequence). The CDR3 coding sequence is TGTGCCAGCACCCAGGGTCGCGATCAGCCCCAGCATTTT. This encodes CASTQGRDQPQHF.

This chain connects TRBV11-2 to TRBJ2-2; D is unresolved. Germline CDR1 SGHAT, CDR2 FQNNGV. V shed 5 bases and J shed 5 bases, with 12 bases lying between them. This CDR3 is built from 14 residues. The chain's CDR3 is CASSPLRQTGELFF. The CDR3 DNA reads TGTGCCAGCAGCCCCCTGCGGCAGACCGGGGAGCTGTTTTTT. Complete variable domain (other parts from reference TRBV11-2 and TRBJ2-2): EAGVAQSPRYKIIEKRQSVAFWCNPISGHATLYWYQQILGQGPKLLIQFQNNGVVDDSQLPKDRFSAERLKGVDSTLKIQPAKLEDSAVYLCASSPLRQTGELFFGEGSRLTVL.

The J gene is TRBJ1-6, the V gene TRBV6-5, with D unclear. V lost 2 bases to trimming and J lost 14 bases, with 19 bases between them. The CDR3 is 15 amino acids. Per germline, CDR1 MNHEY and CDR2 SVGAGI. CDR3 nucleotide sequence: TGTGCCAGCAGTTACAGCAGAGGACTAAAAGCGGCCCTCCACTTT. It is translated as CASSYSRGLKAALHF.

The chain links TRBV7-6 to TRBJ2-1; D perhaps matches TRBD2 (5 bases). CDR1 is SGHVS and CDR2 is FNYEAQ in the germline V gene. V lost 5 bases and J 6 bases, leaving 20 bases between the germline ends. The CDR3 runs 16 residues. DNA for the CDR3: TGTGCCAGCAGCCCCCTACGGGGTAGGAGCATCAATGAGCAGTTCTTC. It encodes CASSPLRGRSINEQFF.

The chain employs TRBV3-1 (or the pseudogene TRBV3-2) and TRBJ1-5, with D hard to call. Trimming stripped 0 bases from V and 4 bases from J, with 4 bases between. CDR1 LGHDT and CDR2 YNNKEL come from the germline V gene (reference sequence). The CDR3 has 13 amino acids. DNA for the CDR3: TGTGCCAGCAGCCAAGACGGTAATCAGCCCCAGCATTTT. Translation: CASSQDGNQPQHF.

The V call is TRBV5-4, the J call TRBJ2-3, with TRBD2 matching over 11 bases. Germline V gene sequence: CDR1 SGHNT, CDR2 YYREEE (reference sequence). CDR3 length: 16 amino acids. V lost 5 bases, J lost 2 bases, and 7 bases stayed unmatched. The CDR3 nucleotides are TGTGCCAGCAGACTAGCGGGGGCCCGAATCACAGATACGCAGTATTTT. Translated: CASRLAGARITDTQYF. Full variable domain (rest looked up from reference TRBV5-4 and TRBJ2-3): ETGVTQSPTHLIKTRGQQVTLRCSSQSGHNTVSWYQQALGQGPQFIFQYYREEENGRGNFPPRFSGLQFPNYSSELNVNALELDDSALYLCASRLAGARITDTQYFGPGTRLTVL.

V gene TRBV6-5 combines with J gene TRBJ1-4, with TRBD1 matching 11 bases. CDR1 MNHEY and CDR2 SVGAGI come from the germline V gene. This CDR3 is 15 amino acids long. Trimming took 5 bases from V and 8 from J; bases not matched to a gene: 7. The CDR3 region is CASSPDRGRFEKLFF. DNA of the CDR3: TGTGCCAGCAGTCCGGACAGGGGGCGATTCGAAAAACTGTTTTTT.